This is a list of T cell receptor beta chains from one sample in a study of T cells in localized non-small cell lung cancer. Repertoires were generated with immunoSEQ multiplex PCR, while TCRdb's copy carries only in-frame clones and drops some. The sample carries 6,500 to 10,000 clones, approximately 87% recorded once. Sequenced material: peripheral blood, taken before any cancer treatment. These TCRs come from a male donor at least 60 years old with stage III lung adenocarcinoma. CDR3s include the opening cysteine and the closing phenylalanine or tryptophan. Each record gives: D gene, clone size, V gene, J gene, CDR3 DNA, CDR3 protein. D genes are given only for firm matches. A row's size may be missing; if present it is once, few, many or a size class.

D: -; size: -; V: TRBV29-1; J: TRBJ1-2; DNA: TGCAGCGCCGGGGGTCGGGTTGTGGGCTACACCTTC; CDR3: CSAGGRVVGYTF
D: -; size: -; V: TRBV7-7; J: TRBJ2-3; DNA: TGTGCCAGCAGCTTAGGCAGGGGCGCAGATACGCAGTATTTT; CDR3: CASSLGRGADTQYF
D: TRBD1; size: -; V: TRBV16; J: TRBJ2-7; DNA: TGTGCCAGCAGCCAATTGGGGACAGTAGTCTCCGAGCAGTACTTC; CDR3: CASSQLGTVVSEQYF
D: -; size: -; V: TRBV4-1; J: TRBJ1-5; DNA: TGCGCCAGCAGCCAAGATGTAAGGGGGGGAGTGAGCAATCAGCCCCAGCATTTT; CDR3: CASSQDVRGGVSNQPQHF
D: -; size: -; V: TRBV9; J: TRBJ2-5; DNA: TGTGCCAGCAGCGGTGAATGGGGCCAAGAGACCCAGTACTTC; CDR3: CASSGEWGQETQYF
D: -; size: -; V: TRBV5-4; J: TRBJ1-2; DNA: TGTGCCAGCAGCTTGGTTAACAACTATGGCTACACCTTC; CDR3: CASSLVNNYGYTF
D: TRBD1; size: few; V: TRBV19; J: TRBJ1-2; DNA: TGTGCCACCAGGGACAGGGATGAAGATGGCTACACCTTC; CDR3: CATRDRDEDGYTF
D: TRBD2; size: -; V: TRBV28; J: TRBJ2-1; DNA: TGTGCCAGCAGTTCACCGGGAGGGGGTGAGCAGTTCTTC; CDR3: CASSSPGGGEQFF
D: -; size: -; V: TRBV11-2; J: TRBJ1-2; DNA: TGTGCCAGCAGCACAATCCCGGGATCAATTTTTCGCGGCTACACCTTC; CDR3: CASSTIPGSIFRGYTF
D: TRBD2; size: -; V: TRBV19; J: TRBJ2-7; DNA: TGTGCCAGTAGTATACGGGACAGCAGAATAATAGCGGGAGCAACCTACGAGCAGTACTTC; CDR3: CASSIRDSRIIAGATYEQYF
D: TRBD2; size: -; V: TRBV11-2; J: TRBJ2-5; DNA: TGTGCCAGCAGCTTAGATCCCGTAGCGGGGGGAAAAGAGACCCAGTACTTC; CDR3: CASSLDPVAGGKETQYF
D: -; size: -; V: TRBV19; J: TRBJ1-1; DNA: TGTGCCAGTAGTATTCGGGGCGTCTCTGAAGCTTTCTTT; CDR3: CASSIRGVSEAFF
D: TRBD2; size: -; V: TRBV18; J: TRBJ2-1; DNA: TGTGCCAGCTCACCCCTTAGGCCTAGCGGGGGAAATGAGCAGTTCTTC; CDR3: CASSPLRPSGGNEQFF
D: -; size: -; V: TRBV12-1; J: TRBJ1-1; DNA: TGTGCCAGCAGCCCCGGACCGCCTAGGGAAGCTTTCTTT; CDR3: CASSPGPPREAFF
D: -; size: -; V: TRBV5-1; J: TRBJ2-1; DNA: TGCGCCAGCAGCGCCTCGATGGGGCAGTTCTTC; CDR3: CASSASMGQFF
D: -; size: -; V: TRBV18; J: TRBJ1-4; DNA: TGTGCCAGCTCACCTTACAGGGATGAAAAACTGTTTTTT; CDR3: CASSPYRDEKLFF
D: -; size: once; V: TRBV5-5; J: TRBJ1-2; DNA: TGTGCCAGCAGCTTGGGAGGGGTTCAAGGCTACACCTTC; CDR3: CASSLGGVQGYTF
D: -; size: -; V: TRBV28; J: TRBJ2-4; DNA: TGTGCCAGCAGTTTAGGGCTAGCCAAAAACATTCAGTACTTC; CDR3: CASSLGLAKNIQYF
D: -; size: -; V: TRBV2; J: TRBJ2-3; DNA: TGTGCCAGCAGTGAAGATTTAACGGCAGATACGCAGTATTTT; CDR3: CASSEDLTADTQYF
D: TRBD1; size: -; V: TRBV6-5; J: TRBJ1-2; DNA: TGTGCCAGCAGTGAAGACAGGGTCTATGGCTACACCTTC; CDR3: CASSEDRVYGYTF
D: -; size: -; V: TRBV15; J: TRBJ1-1; DNA: TGTGCCACCAGGGGGGCCCCGGGGAATGAAGCTTTCTTT; CDR3: CATRGAPGNEAFF
D: -; size: -; V: TRBV2; J: TRBJ2-2; DNA: TGTGCCAGCAGTGAATACTTAGACCCCGGGACCGGGGAGCTGTTTTTT; CDR3: CASSEYLDPGTGELFF
D: TRBD1; size: -; V: TRBV7-2; J: TRBJ1-4; DNA: TGTGCCAGCAGCTTAGACAGGGGATCGCGGAAACTGTTTTTT; CDR3: CASSLDRGSRKLFF
D: -; size: -; V: TRBV18; J: TRBJ2-5; DNA: TGTGCCAGCTCACCGCCTCTACAGTCTCCACAATTCGAGACCCAGTACTTC; CDR3: CASSPPLQSPQFETQYF
D: TRBD2; size: -; V: TRBV7-8; J: TRBJ2-7; DNA: TGTGCCAGCAGCAAGAGCGGGGGGAAACCCTACGAGCAGTACTTC; CDR3: CASSKSGGKPYEQYF
D: TRBD2; size: -; V: TRBV19; J: TRBJ2-7; DNA: TGTGCCAGTAGTTCCGGGACTAGTTTGGACGAGCAGTACTTC; CDR3: CASSSGTSLDEQYF
D: -; size: -; V: TRBV4-1; J: TRBJ2-7; DNA: TGCGCCAGCAGCCAAGAACGTCCCCGGAGAGAGCAGTACTTC; CDR3: CASSQERPRREQYF
D: -; size: -; V: TRBV19; J: TRBJ1-5; DNA: TGTGCCAGTAGTATAGGGGGGGTCGGACAGCCCCAGCATTTT; CDR3: CASSIGGVGQPQHF
D: -; size: -; V: TRBV4-3; J: TRBJ1-4; DNA: TGCGCCAGCAGCCCGAGGGCGAGTGCTAATGAAAAACTGTTTTTT; CDR3: CASSPRASANEKLFF
D: -; size: -; V: TRBV10-2; J: TRBJ2-1; DNA: TGCGCCAGCAGTGAGTCTAGCTACAATGAGCAGTTCTTC; CDR3: CASSESSYNEQFF
D: -; size: -; V: TRBV7-2; J: TRBJ2-5; DNA: TGTGCCAGCAGCTTGATGGCACCGGAGACCCAGTACTTC; CDR3: CASSLMAPETQYF
D: TRBD1; size: -; V: TRBV9; J: TRBJ2-1; DNA: TGTGCCAGCAGCGCAGGACAGGGGGGCTACAATGAGCAGTTCTTC; CDR3: CASSAGQGGYNEQFF
D: -; size: -; V: TRBV10-3; J: TRBJ2-7; DNA: TGTGCCATCAAGGGTTTAGGACCTTTCTACGAGCAGTACTTC; CDR3: CAIKGLGPFYEQYF
D: TRBD1; size: -; V: TRBV5-1; J: TRBJ1-2; DNA: TGCGCCAGCAGCTTCGGTACAGGGGAGTTCGACTATGGCTACACCTTC; CDR3: CASSFGTGEFDYGYTF
D: TRBD2; size: -; V: TRBV5-5; J: TRBJ2-5; DNA: TGTGCCAGCAGCTCCCTAGCGGGGGGCCTGCAAGAGACCCAGTACTTC; CDR3: CASSSLAGGLQETQYF
D: -; size: -; V: TRBV5-1; J: TRBJ2-2; DNA: TGCGCCAGCACCCCTCTTGGGGGGACCGGGGAGCTGTTTTTT; CDR3: CASTPLGGTGELFF
D: -; size: -; V: TRBV14; J: TRBJ1-2; DNA: TGTGCCAGCAGCCAAGATGGCCGGGTAGGCTACACCTTC; CDR3: CASSQDGRVGYTF
D: TRBD2; size: -; V: TRBV19; J: TRBJ2-3; DNA: TGTGCCAGTAGTGTTAGCGGGGGAGGCACAGATACGCAGTATTTT; CDR3: CASSVSGGGTDTQYF
D: TRBD2; size: -; V: TRBV7-7; J: TRBJ2-7; DNA: TGTGCCAGCAGCTTAGCCGGGGGGGGCGAGCAGTACTTC; CDR3: CASSLAGGGEQYF
D: -; size: -; V: TRBV2; J: TRBJ1-2; DNA: TGTGCCAGCTCTGGGGTGGGGCACCAGAGAGACTATGGCTACACCTTC; CDR3: CASSGVGHQRDYGYTF
D: TRBD1; size: -; V: TRBV30; J: TRBJ1-4; DNA: TGTGCCTGGAGCGACAGGGGAAATGAAAAACTGTTTTTT; CDR3: CAWSDRGNEKLFF
D: -; size: -; V: TRBV2; J: TRBJ2-5; DNA: TGTGCCAGCAGTGGTCCCAGCCAAGAGACCCAGTACTTC; CDR3: CASSGPSQETQYF
D: -; size: -; V: TRBV28; J: TRBJ2-7; DNA: TGTGCCAGCAGCCCCTCGAATGGGAACCTATACGAGCAGTACTTC; CDR3: CASSPSNGNLYEQYF
D: -; size: medium-sized; V: TRBV5-6; J: TRBJ2-7; DNA: TGTGCCAGCAGTGTGAATCCCCTCGAGCAGTACTTC; CDR3: CASSVNPLEQYF
D: TRBD1; size: -; V: TRBV6-1; J: TRBJ2-7; DNA: TGTGCCAGCAGTGACTCGGGACAGGGAGGCGAGCAGTACTTC; CDR3: CASSDSGQGGEQYF
D: -; size: -; V: TRBV11-3; J: TRBJ1-5; DNA: TGTGCCAGCAGCTTTGGCAGGGGTAGCAATCAGCCCCAGCATTTT; CDR3: CASSFGRGSNQPQHF